The 21 T cell receptor beta chains in this list originate from one sample, sequenced in a study of blood T cell repertoires in COVID-19. Clones were read by immunoSEQ multiplex PCR, and TCRdb kept only the in-frame ones, dropping some. The data hold 75,000 or so clones, with 80% to 85% observed a single time. Specimen: peripheral blood. The receptors were sampled from a woman aged 70-85 years with acute or convalescent COVID-19.

This chain links TRBV23-1 with TRBJ1-5; 8 bases match TRBD1. TRBV23-1 is an open reading frame whose function is uncertain. CDR3 size: 18 residues. The junction had 15 bases not matched to a gene; V was cut back by 8 bases and J by 0 bases. The CDR3 DNA is TGCGCCAGCCCTCCGGGACAGGTATCGGCTTATAGCAATCAGCCCCAGCATTTT. Protein product: CASPPGQVSAYSNQPQHF.

V usage is TRBV30 and J usage is TRBJ1-5; no clear D gene. Germline CDR1 and CDR2: GTSNPN and SVGIG (reference sequence). V shed 2 bases and J shed 4 bases, with 9 bases lying between them. The CDR3 has 13 residues. The CDR3 protein is CAWSLDLNQPQHF. The CDR3 DNA is TGTGCCTGGAGTCTCGACTTGAATCAGCCCCAGCATTTT.

The chain has TRBV29-1 and TRBJ1-4; 8 bases align to TRBD1. The CDR3 is 13 residues long. The germline gives CDR1 SQVTM, CDR2 ANQGSEA. The V gene end was trimmed by 6 bases and the J gene end by 5 bases; junction bases not matched to a gene: 5. CDR3 residues: CSVSGTGNEKLFF. The CDR3 region has the DNA TGCAGCGTATCCGGGACAGGCAATGAAAAACTGTTTTTT.

The genes are TRBV12-3 or TRBV12-4 and TRBJ1-5; TRBD1 might be the D (5 bases). The CDR3 extends over 13 amino acids. Trimming took 1 base from V and 11 from J, leaving 12 bases between them. The CDR3 bases are TGTGCCAGCAGTTTAGAAACAGGTCTCTCCCAGCATTTT. This sequence encodes CASSLETGLSQHF.

This chain connects TRBV7-3 to TRBJ2-5; TRBD2 might be the D (7 bases). V was clipped by 4 bases and J by 3 bases, with 12 bases between them. The CDR3 covers 14 residues. Germline V gene sequence: CDR1 SGHTA, CDR2 FQGTGA. The CDR3 reads CASSSQGGEETQYF. The CDR3 coding sequence is TGTGCCAGCAGCTCACAGGGAGGGGAAGAGACCCAGTACTTC.

This clone showed up many times. The chain carries TRBV30 and TRBJ1-1, with D tentatively TRBD1 (5 bases). The length of the CDR3 is 12 residues. Trimming cost V 4 bases and J 1 base, with 7 bases left between them. The V gene's germline CDR1 is GTSNPN and CDR2 SVGIG (reference sequence). The chain's CDR3 is CAWNQGNTEAFF. The CDR3 nucleotides read TGTGCCTGGAATCAGGGGAACACTGAAGCTTTCTTT.

The chain recombines TRBV5-1 with TRBJ1-2; no clear D gene. V gave up 0 bases and J gave up 8 bases, with 8 bases separating them. The CDR3 is made up of 12 amino acids. Germline assignment: CDR1 SGHRS and CDR2 YFSETQ. CDR3 nucleotides: TGCGCCAGCAGCTTGGACAGCCTCGGCTACACCTTC. Translating it yields CASSLDSLGYTF.

The V call is TRBV4-2, the J call TRBJ2-3, with D hard to call. The V end was cut by 2 bases, the J end by 0 bases, with 12 bases between. The germline gives CDR1 LGHNA, CDR2 YNFKEQ. CDR3 length equals 16 residues. The CDR3 protein is CASSQTFAGSTDTQYF. As DNA, the CDR3 is TGTGCCAGCAGCCAAACCTTTGCAGGTAGCACAGATACGCAGTATTTT.

The V and J genes are TRBV2 and TRBJ1-5; 8 nucleotides agree with TRBD1. CDR3 length: 13 amino acids. V lost 7 bases and J lost 2; bases outside the gene matches: 1. CDR1 is SNHLY, CDR2 FYNNEI, per germline. The CDR3 loop reads CASKGQGNQPQHF. Here the CDR3 DNA reads TGTGCCAGCAAGGGACAGGGCAATCAGCCCCAGCATTTT.

The V gene is TRBV6-6, the J gene TRBJ1-2, with D tentatively TRBD1 (5 bases). V gave up 5 bases and J gave up 8 bases, with 12 bases separating them. The germline CDR1 and CDR2 sequences are MNHNY and SVGAGI (reference sequence). The CDR3 runs to 12 residues. The CDR3 nucleotides read TGTGCCAGCAGTATGTCCAGGGAAGGCTACACCTTC. This encodes CASSMSREGYTF.

With regard to this clone: At one boundary the junction diverges from the germline segment, which might be a read error. V and J are TRBV2 and TRBJ1-2; the D is unclear. The V gene's germline CDR1 is SNHLY and CDR2 FYNNEI. The CDR3 runs 13 residues. The CDR3 sequence: CASSYDTASSHDF. The CDR3 DNA follows: TGTGCCAGCAGTTATGACACAGCCTCCTCCCACGACTTC.

This clone was picked up one time. The rearrangement links TRBV5-1 to TRBJ2-3, with 10 bases identical to TRBD2. V lost 3 bases and J lost 5; bases outside the gene matches: 6. The CDR3 sequence is 15 residues long. CDR1 is SGHRS, CDR2 YFSETQ, per germline. In DNA form, the CDR3 reads TGCGCCAGCAGCTCATCAGCGGGAGGGGTAGATACGCAGTATTTT. Amino acid sequence: CASSSSAGGVDTQYF. Together with reference TRBV5-1 and TRBJ2-3, the CDR3 gives the full variable domain: KAGVTQTPRYLIKTRGQQVTLSCSPISGHRSVSWYQQTPGQGLQFLFEYFSETQRNKGNFPGRFSGRQFSNSRSEMNVSTLELGDSALYLCASSSSAGGVDTQYFGPGTRLTVL.

The V call is TRBV30, the J call TRBJ2-5; a weak D match, TRBD2 (5 bases). Looked up from germline, CDR1 is GTSNPN and CDR2 is SVGIG (reference sequence). V shed 3 bases and J shed 3 bases, with 14 bases lying between them. The CDR3 has 14 residues. The CDR3 DNA sequence: TGTGCCTGGAGCCTAGGGAGATTTAAAGAGACCCAGTACTTC. It yields the protein CAWSLGRFKETQYF.

V usage is TRBV19 and J usage is TRBJ2-1; TRBD2 aligns across 10 bases. The germline CDR1 and CDR2 sequences are LNHDA and SQIVND (reference sequence). Unmatched junction bases numbered 14, after V lost 7 bases and J lost 5 bases. This CDR3 spans 17 amino acids. The CDR3 here is CASINTHGLADNNEQFF. Written as DNA, the CDR3 is TGTGCCAGTATTAACACTCACGGACTAGCGGACAACAATGAGCAGTTCTTC.

V gene TRBV4-1 combines with J gene TRBJ2-5, with D perhaps matching TRBD1 (6 bases). Germline assignment: CDR1 MGHRA and CDR2 YSYEKL. Trimming took off 2 bases at V and 0 bases at J, with 10 bases between the two ends. This CDR3 region has 15 residues. The CDR3 sequence is CASSQTGTNQETQYF. The CDR3 DNA reads TGCGCCAGCAGCCAAACCGGGACAAACCAAGAGACCCAGTACTTC.

The chain carries TRBV21-1 and TRBJ2-7; the table's D call, TRBD2, has no DNA check behind it. TRBV21-1 is given as a pseudogene. The CDR3 loop spans 16 amino acids. Here the CDR3 reads CASSEASELAGAEQYF. In DNA form, the CDR3 reads TGTGCCAGCAGCGAAGCTTCCGAGCTAGCGGGAGCCGAGCAGTACTTC.

The CDR3 loop is CASSSGGTYNEQFF. The DNA of the CDR3 is TGTGCCAGCAGTTCGGGGGGGACTTACAATGAGCAGTTCTTC. V is TRBV27 and J is TRBJ2-1; 8 positions agree with TRBD2. From germline, CDR1 is MNHEY and CDR2 SMNVEV (reference sequence). Losses at the gene ends were 4 bases for V and 4 bases for J; bases not matched to a gene: 3. This CDR3 spans 14 amino acids.

V gene TRBV4-2 combines with J gene TRBJ2-3; 14 nucleotides agree with TRBD2. The CDR3 runs to 21 residues. After removal of 0 bases from V and 0 bases from J, the junction contained 11 bases not matched to a gene. CDR1 LGHNA and CDR2 YNFKEQ come from the germline V gene. CDR3 sequence (DNA): TGTGCCAGCAGCCAAGAACCGGGACTAGCGGGAGAAACGCCTAGCACAGATACGCAGTATTTT. This translates into CASSQEPGLAGETPSTDTQYF.

The V gene is TRBV24-1, the J gene TRBJ2-1; TRBD2 agrees at 9 bases. Germline V CDR1 and CDR2: KGHDR, SFDVKD. The CDR3 extends over 16 amino acids. V was clipped by 3 bases and J by 5 bases; unmatched bases: 7. The CDR3: CATSDLGTSSDNEQFF. The DNA for the CDR3 is TGTGCCACCAGTGATCTGGGGACTAGCAGCGACAATGAGCAGTTCTTC.

This clone occurred a few times. V is TRBV24-1 and J is TRBJ2-3, with D perhaps TRBD2 (6 bases). Germline V gene sequence: CDR1 KGHDR, CDR2 SFDVKD. The CDR3 loop spans 15 amino acids. Trimming removed 5 bases from V and 1 base from J, with 12 bases in between. The CDR3 reads CATSVSGEGTDTQYF. The CDR3 DNA is TGTGCCACCAGTGTGTCCGGGGAGGGCACAGATACGCAGTATTTT.

The chain's CDR3 is CSASGGQRNSPLHF. CDR3 nucleotide sequence: TGCAGTGCTAGTGGGGGACAGCGGAATTCACCCCTCCACTTT. V and J are TRBV20-1 and TRBJ1-6; 7 nucleotides agree with TRBD1. V lost 3 bases and J lost 7; bases outside the gene matches: 6. Germline lookup yields CDR1 DFQATT and CDR2 SNEGSKA (reference sequence). The CDR3 is 14 amino acids.